This TCR beta chain was captured by sequencing in a study of identical twins. One entry per CDR3 protein, called by TCRdb with MiXCR from the 5' RACE reads. The data hold around 1.7 million distinct CDR3 sequences, with roughly 35% observed a single time. Comment on this clonotype: Its antigen is as yet unknown.

The CDR3 is 17 amino acids. Trimming cost V 0 bases and J 0 bases, with 11 bases left between them. The germline gives CDR1 LGHDT, CDR2 YNNKEL (reference sequence). Study-level findings and limits: Diverse VJ usage suggested most zero-insertion clonotypes were not invariant T cells.

The TCR originated in a newborn girl in good health. The sample consisted of cord blood. The genes are TRBV3-1 and TRBJ1-4; possible D gene TRBD1, 6 bases. The CDR3 sequence is CASSQDMGAATNEKLFF. In nucleotides, the CDR3 is TGTGCCAGCAGCCAAGATATGGGGGCTGCAACTAATGAAAAACTGTTTTTT.